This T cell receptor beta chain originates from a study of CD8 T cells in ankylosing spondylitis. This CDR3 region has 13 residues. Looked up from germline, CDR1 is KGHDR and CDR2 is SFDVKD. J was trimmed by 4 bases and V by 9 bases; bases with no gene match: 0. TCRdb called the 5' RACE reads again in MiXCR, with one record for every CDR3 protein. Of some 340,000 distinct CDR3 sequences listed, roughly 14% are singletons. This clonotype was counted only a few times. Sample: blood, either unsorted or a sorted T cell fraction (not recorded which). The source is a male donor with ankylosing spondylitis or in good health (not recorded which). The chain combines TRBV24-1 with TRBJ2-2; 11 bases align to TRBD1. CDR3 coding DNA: TGTGCCACCGGGACAGGGGGCACCGGGGAGCTGTTTTTT. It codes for CATGTGGTGELFF.